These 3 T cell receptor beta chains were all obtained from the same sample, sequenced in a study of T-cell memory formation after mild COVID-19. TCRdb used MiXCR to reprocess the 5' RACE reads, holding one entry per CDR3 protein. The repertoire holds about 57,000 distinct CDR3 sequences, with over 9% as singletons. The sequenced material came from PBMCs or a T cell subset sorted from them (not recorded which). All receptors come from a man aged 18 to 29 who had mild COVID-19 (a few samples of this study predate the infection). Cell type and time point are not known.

CDR3 sequence (DNA): TGTGCCAGCAGTAGGGGACAGGGTATCTCTTACGAGCAGTACTTC. Amino acids: CASSRGQGISYEQYF. V and J are TRBV6-5 and TRBJ2-7, with 9 bases lining up with TRBD1. Germline-derived CDR1 and CDR2 are MNHEY and SVGAGI. V trimming: 5 bases; J trimming: 4 bases; junction bases outside the gene matches: 9. The CDR3 runs to 15 residues.

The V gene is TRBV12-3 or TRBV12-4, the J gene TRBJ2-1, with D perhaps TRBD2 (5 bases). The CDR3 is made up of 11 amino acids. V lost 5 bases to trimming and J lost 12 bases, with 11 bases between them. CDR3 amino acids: CASSVGGGQFF. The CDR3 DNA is TGTGCCAGCAGTGTCGGAGGCGGGCAGTTCTTC.

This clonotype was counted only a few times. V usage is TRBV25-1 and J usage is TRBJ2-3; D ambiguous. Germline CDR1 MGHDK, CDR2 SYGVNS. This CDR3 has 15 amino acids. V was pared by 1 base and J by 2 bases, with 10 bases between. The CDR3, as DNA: TGTGCCAGCAGTGAATTTAAGGGATACACAGATACGCAGTATTTT. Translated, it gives CASSEFKGYTDTQYF. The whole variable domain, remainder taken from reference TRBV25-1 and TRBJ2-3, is EADIYQTPRYLVIGTGKKITLECSQTMGHDKMYWYQQDPGMELHLIHYSYGVNSTEKGDLSSESTVSRIRTEHFPLTLESARPSHTSQYLCASSEFKGYTDTQYFGPGTRLTVL.